This TCR beta chain was profiled in a study of blood T cell repertoires in COVID-19. Method: immunoSEQ multiplex PCR; TCRdb's copy keeps in-frame clones and lacks some. The data show approximately 230,000 clones, approximately 84% seen once. With 6 bases clipped from V and 8 bases from J, the junction kept 7 bases outside the gene matches. The CDR3 runs 14 residues. Germline CDR1 MNHNY, CDR2 SVGAGI (reference sequence). This clone showed up just a few times. This clonotype originated in a man aged 35 to 55 who had recovered from COVID-19. This chain uses TRBV6-6 with TRBJ1-4, with 9 bases that match TRBD1. Sequenced material: PBMCs or T cells enriched from blood (not recorded which). The CDR3 DNA reads TGTGCCAGCAGCCAGGGACAGGGTTGGGAAAAACTGTTTTTT. It is translated as CASSQGQGWEKLFF.